This T cell receptor (beta chain) stems from a study of blood T cell repertoires in COVID-19. The CDR3 extends over 16 amino acids. The V and J ends lost 0 bases and 2 bases, in that order; junction bases with no gene match: 5. Germline V lookup: CDR1 SGHNT, CDR2 YENEEA. Libraries were prepared by immunoSEQ multiplex PCR; TCRdb keeps only in-frame clonotypes and omits some of them. The table lists about 300,000 clones, about 90% of them singletons, with roughly 5.9% in the top ten. The TCR originated in a woman aged 45-59 years with COVID-19, enrolled during active disease. Sample: peripheral blood. This sequence joins TRBV11-3 and TRBJ1-2; 8 positions agree with TRBD1. CDR3 sequence reads: CASSLDFRQGNYGYTF. CDR3 nucleotides: TGTGCCAGCAGCTTAGATTTCCGACAGGGGAACTATGGCTACACCTTC.